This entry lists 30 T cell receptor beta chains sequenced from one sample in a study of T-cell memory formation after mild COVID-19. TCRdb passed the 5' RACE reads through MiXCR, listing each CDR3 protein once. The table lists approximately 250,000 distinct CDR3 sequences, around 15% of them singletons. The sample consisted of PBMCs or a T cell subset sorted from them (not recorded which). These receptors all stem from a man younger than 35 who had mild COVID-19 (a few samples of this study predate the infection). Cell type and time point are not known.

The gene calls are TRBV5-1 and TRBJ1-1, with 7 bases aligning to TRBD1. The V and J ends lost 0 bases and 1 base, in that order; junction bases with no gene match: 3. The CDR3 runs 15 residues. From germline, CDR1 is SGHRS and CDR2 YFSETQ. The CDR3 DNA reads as TGCGCCAGCAGCTTGGATGGACAGGAGAACACTGAAGCTTTCTTT. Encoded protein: CASSLDGQENTEAFF.

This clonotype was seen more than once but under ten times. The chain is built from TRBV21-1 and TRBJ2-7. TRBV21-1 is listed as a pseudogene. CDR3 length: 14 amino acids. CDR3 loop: CASLWVRRSYEQYV. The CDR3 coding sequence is TGTGCCAGCTTATGGGTTAGGAGGAGCTACGAGCAGTACGTC.

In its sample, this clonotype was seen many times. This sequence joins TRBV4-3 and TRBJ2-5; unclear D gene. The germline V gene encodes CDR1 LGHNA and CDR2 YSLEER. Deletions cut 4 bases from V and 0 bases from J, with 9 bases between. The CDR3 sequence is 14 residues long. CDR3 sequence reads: CASSLTGNQETQYF. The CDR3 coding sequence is TGCGCCAGCAGCCTGACGGGCAACCAAGAGACCCAGTACTTC.

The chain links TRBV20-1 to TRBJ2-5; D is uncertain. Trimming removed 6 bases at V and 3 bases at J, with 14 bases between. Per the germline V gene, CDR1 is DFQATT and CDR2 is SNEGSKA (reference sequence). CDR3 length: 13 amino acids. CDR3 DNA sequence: TGCAGTGCCCAACCCTCCCCGGAAGAGACCCAGTACTTC. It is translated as CSAQPSPEETQYF.

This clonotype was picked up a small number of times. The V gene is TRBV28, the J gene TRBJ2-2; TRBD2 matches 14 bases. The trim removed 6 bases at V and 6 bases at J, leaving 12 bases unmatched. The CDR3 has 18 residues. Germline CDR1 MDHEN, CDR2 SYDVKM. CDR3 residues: CASSPQTPTSGGAGELFF. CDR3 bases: TGTGCCAGCAGCCCGCAGACCCCGACTAGCGGGGGGGCCGGGGAGCTGTTTTTT.

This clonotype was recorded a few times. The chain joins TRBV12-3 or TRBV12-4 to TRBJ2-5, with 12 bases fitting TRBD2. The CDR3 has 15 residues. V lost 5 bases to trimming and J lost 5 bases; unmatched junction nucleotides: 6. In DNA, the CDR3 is TGTGCCAGCAGTGTCACTAGCGGGGGGCGGGAGACCCAGTACTTC. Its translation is CASSVTSGGRETQYF.

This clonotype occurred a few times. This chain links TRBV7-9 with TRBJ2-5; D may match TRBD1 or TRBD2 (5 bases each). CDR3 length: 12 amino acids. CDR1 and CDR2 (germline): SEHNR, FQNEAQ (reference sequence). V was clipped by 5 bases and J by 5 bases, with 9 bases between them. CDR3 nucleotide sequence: TGTGCCAGCAGCCTCTGGGGGGAGACCCAGTACTTC. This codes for CASSLWGETQYF.

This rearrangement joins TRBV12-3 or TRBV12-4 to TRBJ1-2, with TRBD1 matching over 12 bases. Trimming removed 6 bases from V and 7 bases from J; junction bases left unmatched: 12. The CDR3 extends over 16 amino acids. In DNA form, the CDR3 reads TGTGCCAGCAGCCCTGTGGGGACAGGGGGCGCGAGTGGCTACACCTTC. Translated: CASSPVGTGGASGYTF.

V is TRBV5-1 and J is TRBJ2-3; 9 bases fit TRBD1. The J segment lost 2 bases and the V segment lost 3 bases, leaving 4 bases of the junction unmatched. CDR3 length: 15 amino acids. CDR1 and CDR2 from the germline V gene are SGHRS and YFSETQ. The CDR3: CASSSYRGLTDTQYF. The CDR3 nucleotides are TGCGCCAGCAGCTCATACAGGGGGCTCACAGATACGCAGTATTTT.

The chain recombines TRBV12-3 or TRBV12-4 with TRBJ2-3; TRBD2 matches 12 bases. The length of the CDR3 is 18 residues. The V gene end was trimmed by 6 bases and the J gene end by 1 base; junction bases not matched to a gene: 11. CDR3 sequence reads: CASSPSTSGGGGTDTQYF. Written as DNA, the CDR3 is TGTGCCAGCAGCCCTTCGACTAGCGGGGGCGGGGGCACAGATACGCAGTATTTT.

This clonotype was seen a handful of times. CDR3: CATSRDLDSTDTQYF. The DNA for the CDR3 is TGTGCCACCAGCAGAGATTTGGACAGCACAGATACGCAGTATTTT. The J gene is TRBJ2-3, the V gene TRBV15, with D uncertain. The V and J ends lost 0 bases and 0 bases respectively, with 7 bases between them. The CDR3 is made up of 15 amino acids. Germline V gives CDR1 LNHNV, CDR2 YYDKDF (reference sequence).

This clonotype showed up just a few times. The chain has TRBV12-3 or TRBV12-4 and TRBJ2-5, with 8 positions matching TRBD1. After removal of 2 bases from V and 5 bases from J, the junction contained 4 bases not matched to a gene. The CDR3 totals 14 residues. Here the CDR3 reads CASSLTDREETQYF. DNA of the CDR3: TGTGCCAGCAGTTTAACGGACAGGGAGGAGACCCAGTACTTC.

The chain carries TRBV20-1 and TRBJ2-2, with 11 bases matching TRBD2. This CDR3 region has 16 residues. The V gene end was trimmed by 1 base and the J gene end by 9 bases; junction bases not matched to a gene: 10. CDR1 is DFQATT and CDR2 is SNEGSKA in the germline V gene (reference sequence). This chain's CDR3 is CSARVASGGQGRELFF. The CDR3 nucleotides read TGCAGTGCTAGAGTTGCTAGCGGGGGGCAAGGGAGGGAGCTGTTTTTT.

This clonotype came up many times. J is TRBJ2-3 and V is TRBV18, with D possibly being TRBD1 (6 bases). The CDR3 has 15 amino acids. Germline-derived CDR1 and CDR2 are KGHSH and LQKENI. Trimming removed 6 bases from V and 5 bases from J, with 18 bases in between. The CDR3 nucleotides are TGTGCCAGCTCCACGATGGGGGCGAGAAAAGATACGCAGTATTTT. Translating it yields CASSTMGARKDTQYF.

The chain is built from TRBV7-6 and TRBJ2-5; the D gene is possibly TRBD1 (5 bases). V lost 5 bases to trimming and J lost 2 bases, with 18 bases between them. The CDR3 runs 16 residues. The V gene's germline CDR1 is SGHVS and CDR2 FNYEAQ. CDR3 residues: CASSHGQSALQETQYF. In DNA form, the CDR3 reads TGTGCCAGCAGCCACGGACAATCGGCCCTTCAAGAGACCCAGTACTTC.

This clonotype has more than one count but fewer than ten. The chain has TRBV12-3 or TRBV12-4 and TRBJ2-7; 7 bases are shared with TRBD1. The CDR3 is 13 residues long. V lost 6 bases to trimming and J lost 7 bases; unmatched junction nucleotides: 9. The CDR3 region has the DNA TGTGCCAGCAGCCGAGGGACAGATGGGGAGCAGTACTTC. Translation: CASSRGTDGEQYF.

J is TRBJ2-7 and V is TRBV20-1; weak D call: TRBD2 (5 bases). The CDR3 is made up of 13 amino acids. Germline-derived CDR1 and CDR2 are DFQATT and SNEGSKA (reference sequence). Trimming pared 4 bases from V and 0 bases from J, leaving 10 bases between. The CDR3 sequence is CSATSGDSYEQYV. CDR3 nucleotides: TGCAGTGCTACCTCCGGGGACTCCTACGAGCAGTACGTC.

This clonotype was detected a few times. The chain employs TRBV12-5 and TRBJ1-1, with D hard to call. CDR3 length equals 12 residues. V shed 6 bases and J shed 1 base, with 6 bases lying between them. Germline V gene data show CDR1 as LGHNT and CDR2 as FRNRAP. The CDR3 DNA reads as TGTGCTAGTGGCCGAGAGAACACTGAAGCTTTCTTT. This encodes CASGRENTEAFF.

DNA for the CDR3: TGTGCCAGCAGTAGGGACAGGGATATCGAGCAGTACGTC. This codes for CASSRDRDIEQYV. The rearrangement joins TRBV6-1 to TRBJ2-7; 9 nucleotides match TRBD1. V lost 5 bases and J lost 6; bases outside the gene matches: 5. Germline V CDR1 and CDR2: MNHNS, SASEGT. The CDR3 is 13 amino acids.

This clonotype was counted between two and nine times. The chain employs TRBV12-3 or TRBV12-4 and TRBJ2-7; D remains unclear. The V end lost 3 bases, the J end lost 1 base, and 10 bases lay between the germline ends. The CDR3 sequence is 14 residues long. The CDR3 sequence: CASSLRRSSYEQYF. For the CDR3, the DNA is TGTGCCAGCAGTTTGAGGCGGTCTTCCTACGAGCAGTACTTC.

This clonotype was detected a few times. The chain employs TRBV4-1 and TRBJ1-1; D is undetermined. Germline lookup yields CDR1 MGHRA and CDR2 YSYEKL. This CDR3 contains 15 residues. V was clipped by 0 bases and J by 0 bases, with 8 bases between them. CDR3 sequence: CASSQDDGMNTEAFF. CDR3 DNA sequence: TGCGCCAGCAGCCAAGATGACGGTATGAACACTGAAGCTTTCTTT.

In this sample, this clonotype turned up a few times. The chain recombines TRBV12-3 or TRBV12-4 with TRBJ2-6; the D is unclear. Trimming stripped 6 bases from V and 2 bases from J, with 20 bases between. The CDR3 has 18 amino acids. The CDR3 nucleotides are TGTGCCAGCAGGTACCGGGCCCTATTAAGCACTGGGGCCAACGTCCTGACTTTC. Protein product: CASRYRALLSTGANVLTF.

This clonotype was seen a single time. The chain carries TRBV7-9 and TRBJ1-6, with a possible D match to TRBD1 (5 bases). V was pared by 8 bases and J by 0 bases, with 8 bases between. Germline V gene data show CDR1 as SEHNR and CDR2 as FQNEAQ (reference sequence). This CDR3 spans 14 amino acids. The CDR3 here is CASADSSYNSPLHF. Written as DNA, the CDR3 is TGTGCCAGCGCAGACAGCTCCTATAATTCACCCCTCCACTTT.

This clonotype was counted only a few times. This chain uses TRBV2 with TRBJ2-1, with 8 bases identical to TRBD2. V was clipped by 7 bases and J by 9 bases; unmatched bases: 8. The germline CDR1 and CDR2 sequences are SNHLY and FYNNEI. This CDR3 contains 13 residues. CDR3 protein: CASNGVSGVEQFF. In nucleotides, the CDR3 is TGTGCCAGCAACGGAGTTAGCGGGGTTGAGCAGTTCTTC.

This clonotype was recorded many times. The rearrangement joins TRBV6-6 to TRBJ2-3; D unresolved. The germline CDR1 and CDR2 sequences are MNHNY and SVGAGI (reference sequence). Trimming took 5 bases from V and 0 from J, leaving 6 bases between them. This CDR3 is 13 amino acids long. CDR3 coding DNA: TGTGCCAGCAGTACTCCCAGCACAGATACGCAGTATTTT. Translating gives CASSTPSTDTQYF.

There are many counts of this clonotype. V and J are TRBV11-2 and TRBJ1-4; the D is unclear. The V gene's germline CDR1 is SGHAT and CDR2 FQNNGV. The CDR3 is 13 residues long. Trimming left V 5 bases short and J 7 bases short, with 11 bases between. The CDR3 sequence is CASSPALAEKLFF. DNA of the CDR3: TGTGCCAGCAGCCCCGCGTTGGCTGAAAAACTGTTTTTT. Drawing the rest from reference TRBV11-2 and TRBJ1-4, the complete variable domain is EAGVAQSPRYKIIEKRQSVAFWCNPISGHATLYWYQQILGQGPKLLIQFQNNGVVDDSQLPKDRFSAERLKGVDSTLKIQPAKLEDSAVYLCASSPALAEKLFFGSGTQLSVL.

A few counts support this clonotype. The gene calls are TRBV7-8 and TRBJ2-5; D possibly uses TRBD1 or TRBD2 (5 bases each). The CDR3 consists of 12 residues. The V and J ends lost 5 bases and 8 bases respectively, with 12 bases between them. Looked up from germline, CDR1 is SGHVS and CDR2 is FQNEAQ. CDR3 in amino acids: CASSLPGPTQYF. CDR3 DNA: TGTGCCAGCAGCCTGCCGGGACCCACCCAGTACTTC.

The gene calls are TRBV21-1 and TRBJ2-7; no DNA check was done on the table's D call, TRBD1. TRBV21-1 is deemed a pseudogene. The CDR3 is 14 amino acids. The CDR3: CASRTGTGSYEQYV. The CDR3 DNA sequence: TGTGCCAGCAGGACCGGGACAGGGTCTTACGAGCAGTACGTC.

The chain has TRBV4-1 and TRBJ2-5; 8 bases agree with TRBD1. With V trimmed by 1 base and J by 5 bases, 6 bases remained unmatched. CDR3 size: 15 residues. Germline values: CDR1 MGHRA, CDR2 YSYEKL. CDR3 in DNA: TGCGCCAGCAGCCAAGGGACAGGGTCGAAGGAGACCCAGTACTTC. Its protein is CASSQGTGSKETQYF.

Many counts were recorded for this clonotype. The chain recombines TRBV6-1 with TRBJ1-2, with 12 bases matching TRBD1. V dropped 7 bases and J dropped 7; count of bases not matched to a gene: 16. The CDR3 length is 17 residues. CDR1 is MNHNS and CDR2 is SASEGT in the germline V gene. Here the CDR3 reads CASTSAGPGQGAVGYTF. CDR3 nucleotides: TGTGCCAGCACTTCCGCGGGTCCGGGACAGGGGGCTGTTGGCTACACCTTC.